Below are 8 T cell receptor beta chains sequenced from a single sample in a study of blood T cells in healthy people across ages. Combining a sample-barcoded 5' primer with a J-beta primer mix, a second PCR ran for 7 to 11 cycles. TCRdb re-called the 5' RACE reads with MiXCR, one entry per CDR3 protein. The top ten clones hold 3% to 4.5% of a sample with about 560,000 distinct CDR3 sequences, about 25% of them seen once. These same data were also listed under a study on T cells of mothers and their children.

The specimen was blood. The source is a boy aged 2 to 10 in good health.

This clonotype showed up just a few times. The chain employs TRBV5-1 and TRBJ2-5; a weak D match, TRBD1 (6 bases). Germline CDR1 and CDR2: SGHRS and YFSETQ. The CDR3 is 15 amino acids. Trimming left V 1 base short and J 0 bases short, with 10 bases between. CDR3 sequence reads: CASSLTGQNQETQYF. Written as DNA, the CDR3 is TGCGCCAGCAGCTTGACCGGACAGAACCAAGAGACCCAGTACTTC.

The V call is TRBV12-3 or TRBV12-4, the J call TRBJ2-5; TRBD2 is a possible D gene (5 bases). The end of the DNA fits TRBJ2-1 better, so the J call may be wrong. The CDR3 contains 15 residues. The CDR3 nucleotides are TGTGCCAGCAGTTTAGCCCTAGCTGTTAACAATGAGCAGTTCTTC. Encoded protein: CASSLALAVNNEQFF.

In its sample, this clonotype was seen a few times. The chain uses TRBV28 and TRBJ1-6, with 11 bases aligning to TRBD1. With 6 bases clipped from V and 11 bases from J, the junction kept 6 bases outside the gene matches. Germline loops: CDR1 MDHEN, CDR2 SYDVKM. The CDR3 is 14 amino acids. The CDR3 DNA is TGTGCCAGCAGCCTGGGACAGGGGGTTACACCCCTCCACTTT. This gives the protein CASSLGQGVTPLHF.

V gene TRBV20-1 combines with J gene TRBJ2-6; perhaps D is TRBD1 or TRBD2 (7 bases each). Germline-derived CDR1 and CDR2 are DFQATT and SNEGSKA (reference sequence). Trimming shortened V by 0 bases and J by 2 bases, and 17 bases separated the two germline ends. The CDR3 has 18 residues. The DNA for the CDR3 is TGCAGTGCTAGAGATCTGGCCCAGGGGGGGGCTGGGGCCAACGTCCTGACTTTC. This sequence encodes CSARDLAQGGAGANVLTF.

The chain is built from TRBV3-1 and TRBJ2-5; D not certain. The J call may not be correct, given that the DNA end is closer to TRBJ2-7. From germline, CDR1 is LGHDT and CDR2 YNNKEL (reference sequence). The length of the CDR3 is 13 residues. CDR3 in DNA: TGTGCCAGCAGCCAGGTCATCCTCTACGAGCAGTACTTC. Protein: CASSQVILYEQYF.

The table lists this clonotype with a few counts. The gene calls are TRBV11-2 and TRBJ2-5; the match to TRBD2 covers 14 bases. V gave up 4 bases and J gave up 4 bases; unmatched junction bases: 5. CDR1 and CDR2 from the germline V gene are SGHAT and FQNNGV. The CDR3 consists of 16 residues. Here the CDR3 reads CASSSGLAGGPETQYF. CDR3 sequence (DNA): TGTGCCAGCAGCTCCGGACTAGCGGGGGGCCCAGAGACCCAGTACTTC.

CDR3 amino acids: CASSLGQGRASEQFF. The CDR3 DNA follows: TGTGCCAGCAGTCTCGGACAGGGGCGAGCGAGTGAGCAGTTCTTC. The chain joins TRBV6-2 or TRBV6-3 to TRBJ2-5; 9 nucleotides match TRBD1. TRBJ2-1 matches the DNA end more closely, so the J call is doubtful. Germline lookup yields CDR1 MNHEY and CDR2 SVGEGT. The CDR3 is made up of 15 amino acids.

This clonotype was counted a few times. The V gene is TRBV4-2, the J gene TRBJ2-7, with a possible D match to TRBD2 (6 bases). V lost 2 bases and J lost 3, with 14 bases in between. Per the germline V gene, CDR1 is LGHNA and CDR2 is YNFKEQ. The CDR3 runs to 15 residues. The CDR3 reads CASSQSSSDLYEQYF. CDR3 coding DNA: TGTGCCAGCAGCCAATCGTCTAGCGACCTCTACGAGCAGTACTTC.